The clone carrying this T cell receptor beta chain appeared a few times. The antigen is not known. The entry originates in a study of blood T cells in healthy people across ages. Notes on the study in general: Long-lived donors had more naive CD4+ cells and higher diversity than aged donors. In older individuals, TCR beta diversity per million T cells was lower, falling roughly linearly with age.

Using a J-beta primer mix together with a sample-barcoded 5' primer, a second PCR was run for about 6 to 11 cycles. All samples yielded 3 million or more CDR3-containing paired-end reads. MiXCR, applied by TCRdb to the 5' RACE reads, yields one record per CDR3 protein. In the table there are some 1,800,000 distinct CDR3 sequences, about two fifths of which are singletons. The CDR3 is made up of 13 amino acids. V was shortened by 4 bases and J by 0 bases, with 9 bases between the two germline ends. Per germline, CDR1 SQVTM and CDR2 ANQGSEA. The specimen was blood. The V call is TRBV29-1, the J call TRBJ1-1, with D unclear. This clonotype originated in a human donor in good health. The CDR3 DNA reads TGCAGCGTTGTTCCCAACTTGAACACTGAAGCTTTCTTT. This codes for CSVVPNLNTEAFF.